This TCR beta chain originates from a study of immune evolution from preneoplasia to lung adenocarcinoma. Concerning this clone: Its target is not known.

Unmatched junction bases numbered 11, after V lost 4 bases and J lost 4 bases. CDR1 is MDHEN and CDR2 is SYDVKM in the germline V gene. CDR3 length: 17 residues. H&E slides confirmed each diagnosis, reviewed by two pathologists independently. TCRdb's table, derived via immunoSEQ multiplex PCR, lists solely in-frame clones and lacks some. The sample consists of under 15,000 clones, roughly 84% of them appearing once. Broader study findings: Normal lung had the highest top T cell clone frequencies. Later-stage lesions seemingly showed higher T cell density and diversity than normal lung. Compared with EGFR-mutant or double wild-type lesions, KRAS-mutant nodules were more clonal.

The sequence derives from a person between 50 and 70 years old with lung adenocarcinoma. Specimen: FFPE tissue from an adenomatous hyperplasia lung lesion. Documented subset: atypical adenomatous hyperplasia (AAH), lung preneoplasia. This chain connects TRBV28 to TRBJ1-2; 11 nucleotides align to TRBD1. The CDR3 sequence: CASSSYTGTGGAYGYTF. In DNA, the CDR3 is TGTGCCAGCAGTTCCTATACCGGGACAGGGGGGGCCTATGGCTACACCTTC.